This T cell receptor (beta chain) was recovered during a study of blood T cell repertoires in COVID-19. A word on this clone: This sample also contains other DNA sequences that code for the same CDR3.

Between the trimmed V and J ends, which lost 3 bases and 5 bases, there was a span of 4 bases. The CDR3 loop spans 11 amino acids. The protocol was immunoSEQ multiplex PCR, while the TCRdb copy is restricted to in-frame clones and leaves out a portion. The repertoire holds under 300,000 clones, approximately 85% seen once, with 0.65% to 0.9% in the top ten. What was sequenced was peripheral blood. The origin of this receptor is a woman aged 25 to 39 with acute or convalescent COVID-19. This chain joins TRBV12-3 or TRBV12-4 and TRBJ2-5; D call uncertain. DNA for the CDR3: TGTGCCAGCAGTTTCGAGGAGACCCAGTACTTC. This codes for CASSFEETQYF.